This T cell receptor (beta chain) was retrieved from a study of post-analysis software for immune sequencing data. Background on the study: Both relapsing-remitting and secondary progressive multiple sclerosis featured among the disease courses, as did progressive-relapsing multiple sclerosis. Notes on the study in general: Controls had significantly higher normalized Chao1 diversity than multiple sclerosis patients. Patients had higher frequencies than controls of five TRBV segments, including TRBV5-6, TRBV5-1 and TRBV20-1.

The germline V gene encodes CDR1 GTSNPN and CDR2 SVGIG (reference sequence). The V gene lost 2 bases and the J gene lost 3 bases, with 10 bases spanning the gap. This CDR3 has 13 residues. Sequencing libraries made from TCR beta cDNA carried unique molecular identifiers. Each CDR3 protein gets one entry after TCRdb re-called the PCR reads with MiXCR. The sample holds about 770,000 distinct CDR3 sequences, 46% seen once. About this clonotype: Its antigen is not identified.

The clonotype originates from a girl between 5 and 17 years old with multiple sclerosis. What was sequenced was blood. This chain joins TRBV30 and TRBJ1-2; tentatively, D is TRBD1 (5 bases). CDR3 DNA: TGTGCCTGGAGTCTTCAGGGCTACTATGGCTACACCTTC. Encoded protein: CAWSLQGYYGYTF.